Listed below are T cell receptor beta chains from one sample, sequenced in a study of T cell responses to AZD1222 COVID-19 vaccine. Clones were sequenced by immunoSEQ multiplex PCR, and TCRdb holds only the in-frame ones, with some missing. Counted here are 130,000 to 150,000 clones, 91% occurring once; the ten biggest clones make up roughly 3.1%. The material sequenced was peripheral blood, taken on day 0 of AZD1222 vaccination. All receptors derive from an adult in good health. Both conserved end residues are part of each CDR3. Fields, in order: D gene, J gene, clone size, V gene, CDR3 protein, CDR3 DNA. D genes are given only for firm matches. Expanded clones get a size class; other rows say once, few or many, or leave the size out.

>-|TRBJ2-7|-|TRBV2
CASSERASYEQYF
TGTGCCAGCAGTGAGAGGGCGTCCTACGAGCAGTACTTC
>-|TRBJ1-5|-|TRBV11-2
CASSLDLSQYQPQHF
TGTGCCAGCAGCTTAGACCTTTCCCAATATCAGCCCCAGCATTTT
>-|TRBJ1-2|once|TRBV7-2
CASSRQGPNYGYTF
TGTGCCAGCAGCCGGCAGGGTCCTAACTATGGCTACACCTTC
>-|TRBJ1-1|-|TRBV30
CAWSLGGAEAFF
TGTGCCTGGAGCCTAGGGGGGGCTGAAGCTTTCTTT
>-|TRBJ1-3|few|TRBV28
CASSGFSGNTIYF
TGTGCCAGCAGTGGTTTCTCTGGAAACACCATATATTTT
>-|TRBJ2-1|-|TRBV2
CASSTVGEQFF
TGTGCCAGCAGCACTGTGGGTGAGCAGTTCTTC
>TRBD1|TRBJ1-6|-|TRBV30
CASGQGAYSPLHF
TGTGCCTCAGGACAGGGGGCATATTCACCCCTCCACTTT
>-|TRBJ1-2|-|TRBV24-1
CATSDLGLDYTF
TGTGCCACCAGTGATTTAGGGCTGGACTACACCTTC
>-|TRBJ1-5|-|TRBV2
CASSGGGVSGQPQHF
TGTGCCAGCTCCGGTGGAGGGGTGAGTGGTCAGCCCCAGCATTTT
>TRBD1|TRBJ1-2|-|TRBV2
CASSDGTARYGYTF
TGTGCCAGCAGTGACGGGACAGCGCGCTATGGCTACACCTTC
>-|TRBJ1-2|-|TRBV2
CASSESARPAKGYTF
TGTGCCAGCAGTGAGAGTGCCCGTCCTGCTAAGGGCTACACCTTC